This T cell receptor (beta chain) was captured by sequencing in a study of blood T cell repertoires in COVID-19 (TCRdb year 2020). Study-wide context: Collaborator samples came from the United States, Italy and Spain and covered acute and convalescent phases of COVID-19. The prospective study material was composed of cDNA or gDNA derived from T cells, B-cell-depleted T cells, or PBMCs. Subjects who had been exposed to COVID-19, were actively infected with it, or had recovered from it provided the deeply sampled blood TCRbeta repertoires that made up the dataset. The repertoires were released in a freely available public database intended as a resource for research on the immune response to SARS-CoV-2. The samples were drawn from the first 160 participants of the ongoing ImmuneRACE study and from about 1,200 subjects provided by 6 global collaborators. A de-identified subject ID, COVID-19 status, age in years and sex were almost always included in the sample metadata. Where HLA class I and class II types were available, the types were taken from metadata supplied by the sample provider, not from assay-based typing.

The immunoSEQ Assay, a bias-controlled multiplex PCR, was used to amplify TCRbeta CDR3 regions from genomic DNA. On the study's bioinformatics: Within the assay, amplification of reference gene primers was used to estimate how many nucleated cells each sample contained. To quantify the absolute abundance of each unique TCRbeta CDR3 rearrangement, sequence reads were collapsed and filtered. Productive Simpson clonality was computed per sample as the square root of Simpson's diversity index over productive rearrangements. Sourced from immuneACCESS, this table was stored by TCRdb with only in-frame sequences that have V and J called. A share of the clones is absent; for the studies checked, an unresolved V gene accounts for under half, and the remainder has no known explanation. V and J calls and clone size come straight from that table; D and trimming were deduced from the DNA. This sample gives 71,000 or so clones in total; about 80% of them show up just once. The ten top clones hold 11% of the sample.

This clone was recorded only once. Its antigen is currently not known. Qualities for individual bases were not recorded, and no much larger clone is one base off. The collaborating institutions used their own protocols to collect whole blood in K2EDTA tubes. For TCRbeta analysis, collaborator samples were shipped as frozen whole blood, as isolated PBMCs, or as DNA extracted from either sample type. The paper's findings and limits, for the study overall: The quantity of clinical and demographic metadata differed by source and by participant and was supplied without curation.

The TCR sequence derives from a man aged 45 to 65 with acute or convalescent COVID-19. The specimen was peripheral blood.

CDR3 protein: CASSAGTVGEKLFF. The nucleotide sequence is given as TGTGCCAGCAGCGCCGGGACAGTTGGGGAAAAACTGTTTTTT. The sequence joins TRBV5-4 to TRBJ1-4, and 7 junction bases match TRBD1. CDR1 and CDR2 were assigned from the germline V gene (reference sequence) as SGHNT and YYREEE. Trimming leaves V shorter by 4 bases and J shorter by 8 bases, with the junction holding 8 bases beyond the gene matches. The CDR3 starts with the cysteine, ends with the phenylalanine, and has 14 residues. Left in the record is the CDR3 DNA by itself, 42 bases read in frame from the first base.